The 4 T cell receptor beta chains listed next were all sequenced from one sample in a study of shared T cell receptors in the human thymus. Some clones are missing from TCRdb's copy, which holds only in-frame ones; the method was immunoSEQ multiplex PCR. Here the sample spans some 700,000 clones, over 75% being singletons. These same data were also listed under a study on human thymus T cells.

The sample comprised thymocytes. The receptors come from a boy younger than two with a congenital heart defect.

The chain employs TRBV27 and TRBJ2-3, with 14 bases lining up with TRBD2. The CDR3 spans 19 residues. Germline V CDR1 and CDR2: MNHEY, SMNVEV (reference sequence). Unmatched junction bases numbered 9, after V lost 3 bases and J lost 1 base. For the CDR3, the DNA is TGTGCCAGCAGTTTCCTAGGGACTAGCGGGAGAAGAGGCACAGATACGCAGTATTTT. Translation: CASSFLGTSGRRGTDTQYF.

The rearrangement uses TRBV7-2 and TRBJ2-3; unclear D gene. Germline V gene lookup returns CDR1 SGHTA and CDR2 FQGNSA. V gave up 1 base and J gave up 4 bases, with 9 bases separating them. CDR3 length: 14 residues. As DNA, the CDR3 is TGTGCCAGCAGCTTAGAACTCCGTGCAGATACGCAGTATTTT. This translates into CASSLELRADTQYF.

The J gene is TRBJ2-7, the V gene TRBV15; D is ambiguous. This CDR3 is 14 amino acids long. Deletions cut 3 bases from V and 1 base from J, with 10 bases between. Germline values: CDR1 LNHNV, CDR2 YYDKDF (reference sequence). CDR3 in DNA: TGTGCCACCAGCAGGACACGGTTTTCCTACGAGCAGTACTTC. Its translation: CATSRTRFSYEQYF.

The genes are TRBV5-6 and TRBJ2-7; D is undetermined. CDR3 length: 12 amino acids. Deletions cut 0 bases from V and 2 bases from J, with 3 bases between. The germline V gene encodes CDR1 SGHDT and CDR2 YYEEEE. Written as DNA, the CDR3 is TGTGCCAGCAGCTTGGGTACCTACGAGCAGTACTTC. Amino acid sequence: CASSLGTYEQYF.